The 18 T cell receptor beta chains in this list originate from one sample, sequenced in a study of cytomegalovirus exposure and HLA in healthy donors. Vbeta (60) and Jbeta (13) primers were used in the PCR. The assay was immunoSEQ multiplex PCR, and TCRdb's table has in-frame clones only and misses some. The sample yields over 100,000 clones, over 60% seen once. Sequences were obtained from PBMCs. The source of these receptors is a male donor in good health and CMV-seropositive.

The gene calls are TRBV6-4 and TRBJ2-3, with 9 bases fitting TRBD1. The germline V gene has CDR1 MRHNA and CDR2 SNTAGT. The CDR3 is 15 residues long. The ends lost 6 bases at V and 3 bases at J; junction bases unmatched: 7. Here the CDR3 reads CASRRTGGGTDTQYF. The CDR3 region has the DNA TGTGCCAGCAGACGAACAGGGGGCGGGACAGATACGCAGTATTTT.

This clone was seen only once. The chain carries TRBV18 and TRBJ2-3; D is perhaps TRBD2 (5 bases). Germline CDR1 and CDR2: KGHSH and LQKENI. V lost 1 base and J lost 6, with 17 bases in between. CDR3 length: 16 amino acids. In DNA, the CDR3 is TGTGCCAGCTCACCACTGGTCAGCGGTTTGGCGGATACGCAGTATTTT. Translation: CASSPLVSGLADTQYF.

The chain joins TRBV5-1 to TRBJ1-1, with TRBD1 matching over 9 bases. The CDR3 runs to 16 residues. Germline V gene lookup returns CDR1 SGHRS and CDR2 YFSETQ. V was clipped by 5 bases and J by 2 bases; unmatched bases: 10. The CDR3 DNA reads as TGCGCCAGCAGACCTCCGGGACAGGGACCCAACACTGAAGCTTTCTTT. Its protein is CASRPPGQGPNTEAFF.

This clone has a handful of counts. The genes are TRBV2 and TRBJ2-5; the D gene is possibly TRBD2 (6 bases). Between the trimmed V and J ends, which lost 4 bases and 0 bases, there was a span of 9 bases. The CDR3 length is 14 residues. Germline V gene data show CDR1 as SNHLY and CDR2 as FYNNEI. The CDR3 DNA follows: TGTGCCAGCAGTGGCTCTAGCGACCAAGAGACCCAGTACTTC. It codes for CASSGSSDQETQYF. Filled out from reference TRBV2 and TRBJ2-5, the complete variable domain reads EPEVTQTPSHQVTQMGQEVILRCVPISNHLYFYWYRQILGQKVEFLVSFYNNEISEKSEIFDDQFSVERPDGSNFTLKIRSTKLEDSAMYFCASSGSSDQETQYFGPGTRLLVL.

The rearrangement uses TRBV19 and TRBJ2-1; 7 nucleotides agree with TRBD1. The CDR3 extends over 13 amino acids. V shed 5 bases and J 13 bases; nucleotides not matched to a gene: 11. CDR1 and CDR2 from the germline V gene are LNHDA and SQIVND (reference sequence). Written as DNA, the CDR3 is TGTGCCAGTAGTCTTCAGACCCGACAGGGACAGTTCTTC. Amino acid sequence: CASSLQTRQGQFF.

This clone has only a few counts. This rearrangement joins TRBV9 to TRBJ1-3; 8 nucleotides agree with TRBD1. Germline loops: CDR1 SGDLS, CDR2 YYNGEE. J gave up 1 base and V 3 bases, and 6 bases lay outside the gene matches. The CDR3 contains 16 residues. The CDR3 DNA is TGTGCCAGCAGCGCGGGACAGGCCTTTTCTGGAAACACCATATATTTT. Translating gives CASSAGQAFSGNTIYF.

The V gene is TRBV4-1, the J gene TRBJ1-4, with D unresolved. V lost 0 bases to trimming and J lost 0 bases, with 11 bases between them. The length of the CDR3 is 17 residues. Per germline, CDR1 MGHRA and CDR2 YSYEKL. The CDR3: CASSQDHGAATNEKLFF. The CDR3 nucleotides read TGCGCCAGCAGCCAAGATCACGGAGCTGCAACTAATGAAAAACTGTTTTTT.

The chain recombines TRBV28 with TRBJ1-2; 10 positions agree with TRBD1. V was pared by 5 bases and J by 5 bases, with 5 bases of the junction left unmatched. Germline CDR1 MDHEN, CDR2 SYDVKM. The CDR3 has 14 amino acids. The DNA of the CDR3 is TGTGCCAGCAGTGGGTCGGACAGGGGGTATGGCTACACCTTC. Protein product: CASSGSDRGYGYTF.

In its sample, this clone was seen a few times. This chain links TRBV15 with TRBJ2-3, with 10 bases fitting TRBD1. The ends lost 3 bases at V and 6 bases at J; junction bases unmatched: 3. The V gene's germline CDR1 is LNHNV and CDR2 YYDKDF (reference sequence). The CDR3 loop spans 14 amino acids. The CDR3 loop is CATSRDRGGDTQYF. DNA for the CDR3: TGTGCCACCAGCAGGGACAGGGGGGGGGATACGCAGTATTTT.

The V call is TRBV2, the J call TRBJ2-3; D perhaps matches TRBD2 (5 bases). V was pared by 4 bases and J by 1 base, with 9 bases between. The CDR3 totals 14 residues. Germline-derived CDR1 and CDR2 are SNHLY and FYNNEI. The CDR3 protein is CASSVEGRTDTQYF. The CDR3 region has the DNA TGTGCCAGCAGTGTTGAGGGCCGCACAGATACGCAGTATTTT.

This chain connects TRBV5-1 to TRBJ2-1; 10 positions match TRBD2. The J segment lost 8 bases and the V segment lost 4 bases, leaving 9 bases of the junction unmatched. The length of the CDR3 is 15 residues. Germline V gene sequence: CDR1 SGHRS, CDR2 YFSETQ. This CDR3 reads CASSSSGGLRHEQFF. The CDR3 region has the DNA TGCGCCAGCAGCAGTAGCGGGGGGCTTAGGCATGAGCAGTTCTTC. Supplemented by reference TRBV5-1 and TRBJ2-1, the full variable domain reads KAGVTQTPRYLIKTRGQQVTLSCSPISGHRSVSWYQQTPGQGLQFLFEYFSETQRNKGNFPGRFSGRQFSNSRSEMNVSTLELGDSALYLCASSSSGGLRHEQFFGPGTRLTVL.

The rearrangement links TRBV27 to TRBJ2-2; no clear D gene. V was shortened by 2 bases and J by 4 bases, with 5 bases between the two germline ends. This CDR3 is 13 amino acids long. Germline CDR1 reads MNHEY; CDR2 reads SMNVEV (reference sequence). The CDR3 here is CASSLRSTGELFF. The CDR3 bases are TGTGCCAGCAGTTTAAGGAGCACCGGGGAGCTGTTTTTT.

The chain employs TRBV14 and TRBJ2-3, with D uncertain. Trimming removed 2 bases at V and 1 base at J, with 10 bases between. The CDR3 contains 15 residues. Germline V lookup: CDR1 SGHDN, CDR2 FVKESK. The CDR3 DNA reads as TGTGCCAGCAGCCAACCTAAGGCGGGCACAGATACGCAGTATTTT. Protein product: CASSQPKAGTDTQYF.

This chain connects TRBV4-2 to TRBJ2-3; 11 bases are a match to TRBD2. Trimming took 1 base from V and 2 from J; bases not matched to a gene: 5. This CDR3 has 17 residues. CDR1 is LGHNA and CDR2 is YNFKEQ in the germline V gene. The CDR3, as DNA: TGTGCCAGCAGCCAAGCTCCTAGCGGGGGGCTCACAGATACGCAGTATTTT. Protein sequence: CASSQAPSGGLTDTQYF.

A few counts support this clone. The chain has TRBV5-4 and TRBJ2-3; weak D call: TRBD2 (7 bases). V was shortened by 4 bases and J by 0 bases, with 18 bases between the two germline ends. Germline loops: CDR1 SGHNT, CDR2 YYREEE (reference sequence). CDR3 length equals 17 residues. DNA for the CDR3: TGTGCCAGCAGCCGGGGTCGGGGGGCCGGCAGCACAGATACGCAGTATTTT. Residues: CASSRGRGAGSTDTQYF.

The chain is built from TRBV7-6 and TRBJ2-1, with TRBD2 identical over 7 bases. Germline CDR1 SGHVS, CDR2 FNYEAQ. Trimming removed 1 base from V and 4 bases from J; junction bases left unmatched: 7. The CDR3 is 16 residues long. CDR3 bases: TGTGCCAGCAGCTTAGGACGGACGGGGGGATACAATGAGCAGTTCTTC. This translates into CASSLGRTGGYNEQFF.

The CDR3 reads CASSGQGVHEQYF. CDR3 nucleotides: TGCGCCAGCAGTGGTCAGGGGGTCCACGAGCAGTACTTC. The chain carries TRBV5-1 and TRBJ2-7, with 7 nucleotides matching TRBD1. Trimming at V came to 5 bases and at J to 5 bases, leaving 7 bases not matched to a gene. Germline values: CDR1 SGHRS, CDR2 YFSETQ. CDR3 size: 13 residues.

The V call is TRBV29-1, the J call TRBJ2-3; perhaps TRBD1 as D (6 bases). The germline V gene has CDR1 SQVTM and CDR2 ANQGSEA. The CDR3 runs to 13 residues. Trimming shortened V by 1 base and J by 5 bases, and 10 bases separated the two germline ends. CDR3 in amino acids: CSVEGGTRDTQYF. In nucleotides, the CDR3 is TGCAGCGTTGAAGGGGGGACAAGAGATACGCAGTATTTT.